These 29 T cell receptor beta chains share one sample of origin, sequenced in a study of monozygotic twins with inflammatory bowel disease. TCRdb re-called the 5' RACE reads and gives one entry per CDR3 protein, without DNA. This sample contains around 140,000 distinct CDR3 sequences. Sequencing was done on a sample of blood. These receptors originate from a human donor with ulcerative colitis or Crohn's disease, or a healthy co-twin of an affected twin (not recorded which).

The chain combines TRBV5-1 with TRBJ2-7; the TCRdb D gene call, TRBD2, has no DNA to confirm it. The CDR3 totals 15 residues. The germline V gene has CDR1 SGHRS and CDR2 YFSETQ. This chain's CDR3 is CASSSTADPFYEQYF.

This CDR3 is CASSEATGTYEQYF. This sequence joins TRBV18 and TRBJ2-7; the D call of TRBD1 rests on TCRdb alone, since no DNA is present to check it. The CDR3 is 14 residues long. Germline CDR1 and CDR2: KGHSH and LQKENI.

This chain joins TRBV7-2 and TRBJ1-3; TCRdb indicates TRBD1, and absent DNA this call remains unverified. Germline CDR1 is SGHTA and CDR2 is FQGNSA. This CDR3 spans 16 amino acids. CDR3: CASSLSPGRAGNTIYF.

The chain uses TRBV20-1 and TRBJ1-6. The germline gives CDR1 DFQATT, CDR2 SNEGSKA (reference sequence). This CDR3 region has 17 residues. The CDR3 sequence is CSARDHIRQGGNSPLHF.

CDR3 protein: CSARGTRPNEQFF. The chain joins TRBV20-1 to TRBJ2-1; TCRdb gives TRBD1 as the D gene, but with no DNA this cannot be confirmed. This CDR3 has 13 residues. Germline values: CDR1 DFQATT, CDR2 SNEGSKA (reference sequence).

V and J are TRBV27 and TRBJ1-1; TCRdb's D call of TRBD1 is untestable without DNA. The CDR3 extends over 16 amino acids. Germline V CDR1 and CDR2: MNHEY, SMNVEV (reference sequence). The CDR3 sequence is CASSLSRQGSDTEAFF.

V and J are TRBV6-5 and TRBJ2-7; absent DNA, TCRdb's TRBD1 call cannot be checked. This CDR3 is built from 13 residues. Germline V gene data show CDR1 as MNHEY and CDR2 as SVGAGI. CDR3 sequence reads: CASSIGQTYEQYF.

The chain links TRBV7-2 to TRBJ2-5; TCRdb's D call, TRBD2, is unchecked because there is no DNA. Germline V gene sequence: CDR1 SGHTA, CDR2 FQGNSA. CDR3 length: 17 amino acids. CDR3 protein: CASSSRLAGGNKETQYF.

This sequence joins TRBV24-1 and TRBJ2-5; the TCRdb call, TRBD2, lacks DNA for checking. The CDR3 sequence is 15 residues long. CDR1 is KGHDR, CDR2 SFDVKD, per germline. The CDR3 spells CATSDMVGPQETQYF.

The J gene is TRBJ2-7, the V gene TRBV7-8; TCRdb's D gene call, TRBD1, goes unchecked for lack of DNA. The CDR3 totals 16 residues. CDR1 and CDR2 (germline): SGHVS, FQNEAQ. This CDR3 reads CASSLVGTGRDYEQYF.

This rearrangement joins TRBV5-1 to TRBJ2-1. Germline V gene data show CDR1 as SGHRS and CDR2 as YFSETQ. This CDR3 has 15 amino acids. The CDR3 loop is CASSLAGDSYNEQFF.

The V gene is TRBV5-1, the J gene TRBJ2-4; TCRdb's D call, TRBD1, is unchecked because there is no DNA. The germline CDR1 and CDR2 sequences are SGHRS and YFSETQ. CDR3 length equals 15 residues. The CDR3 spells CASSLFSGEGNIQYF. The variable domain in full, with the rest retrieved from reference TRBV5-1 and TRBJ2-4, is KAGVTQTPRYLIKTRGQQVTLSCSPISGHRSVSWYQQTPGQGLQFLFEYFSETQRNKGNFPGRFSGRQFSNSRSEMNVSTLELGDSALYLCASSLFSGEGNIQYFGAGTRLSVL.

The CDR3 reads CASSPRVRETQYF. This chain links TRBV12-3 or TRBV12-4 with TRBJ2-5; TCRdb outputs TRBD1, but without DNA this stays unchecked. This CDR3 is 13 amino acids long.

This rearrangement joins TRBV7-2 to TRBJ1-3; the TCRdb call, TRBD1, lacks DNA for checking. Germline values: CDR1 SGHTA, CDR2 FQGNSA. The CDR3 spans 17 residues. CDR3 in amino acids: CASSLVNQGGLGNTIYF.

The chain has TRBV28 and TRBJ2-1; the TRBD2 assignment by TCRdb is unverifiable without DNA. CDR3 length: 13 residues. Germline CDR1 reads MDHEN; CDR2 reads SYDVKM. This chain's CDR3 is CAVPGTSSHEQFF.

The chain couples TRBV5-6 to TRBJ2-3; TCRdb outputs TRBD2, but without DNA this stays unchecked. CDR1 and CDR2 from the germline V gene are SGHDT and YYEEEE. The CDR3 sequence is 18 residues long. CDR3 protein: CASSRSLGLAGGTDTQYF.

The V gene is TRBV5-1, the J gene TRBJ2-7; checking the TCRdb D call of TRBD2 is not possible without DNA. CDR1 is SGHRS and CDR2 is YFSETQ in the germline V gene. The CDR3 totals 15 residues. CDR3 in amino acids: CASSLGTGQKYEQYF.

The chain carries TRBV7-2 and TRBJ2-3. Germline CDR1 and CDR2: SGHTA and FQGNSA. The CDR3 runs to 17 residues. The CDR3 protein is CASSLGSRRGRTDTQYF.

V usage is TRBV5-1 and J usage is TRBJ2-1; lacking DNA, the TRBD1 call made by TCRdb goes unchecked. This CDR3 is built from 15 residues. Germline CDR1 reads SGHRS; CDR2 reads YFSETQ. This CDR3 is CASSLGARWSNEQFF.

The chain employs TRBV6-5 and TRBJ2-1. Germline V gene sequence: CDR1 MNHEY, CDR2 SVGAGI. CDR3 length: 15 residues. The CDR3: CASSFDRSSYNEQFF.

V and J are TRBV6-1 and TRBJ1-2; with no DNA, the TCRdb D assignment of TRBD1 cannot be verified. The CDR3 extends over 14 amino acids. CDR1 MNHNS and CDR2 SASEGT come from the germline V gene. Here the CDR3 reads CASSPVQGNYGYTF.

The chain joins TRBV7-2 to TRBJ1-2; as DNA is missing, the TRBD1 call by TCRdb cannot be tested. Per germline, CDR1 SGHTA and CDR2 FQGNSA. The CDR3 runs to 12 residues. CDR3: CASSLAGQSYTF.

J is TRBJ1-5 and V is TRBV4-1; TCRdb calls TRBD1, which cannot be checked without DNA. The CDR3 contains 16 residues. CDR1 and CDR2 (germline): MGHRA, YSYEKL. The CDR3: CASSQVGGLGNQPQHF.

This CDR3 is CASSFNRGSPYEQYF. This chain links TRBV11-2 with TRBJ2-7; TCRdb calls TRBD1, which cannot be checked without DNA. The CDR3 consists of 15 residues. Germline V gene data show CDR1 as SGHAT and CDR2 as FQNNGV.

The chain uses TRBV12-3 or TRBV12-4 and TRBJ1-1. This CDR3 region has 13 residues. CDR3 sequence: CASSFYLGTEAFF.

This rearrangement joins TRBV7-6 to TRBJ2-1. The length of the CDR3 is 11 residues. Germline loops: CDR1 SGHVS, CDR2 FNYEAQ. The CDR3 is CASSVTSEQFF.

The V call is TRBV6-5, the J call TRBJ2-3. Germline CDR1 MNHEY, CDR2 SVGAGI. There are 13 residues in the CDR3. CDR3 protein: CASSYDHTDTQYF.

The chain links TRBV20-1 to TRBJ1-1; TCRdb picks TRBD1, but there is no DNA to check that call. From germline, CDR1 is DFQATT and CDR2 SNEGSKA (reference sequence). This CDR3 spans 12 amino acids. CDR3 sequence: CSVVPRGTEAFF.

J is TRBJ2-3 and V is TRBV11-2; TCRdb returns TRBD1, unconfirmable since there is no DNA. Germline loops: CDR1 SGHAT, CDR2 FQNNGV. The CDR3 contains 20 residues. This CDR3 is CASSRTKGGRGEFLPDTQYF.